These 21 T cell receptor beta chains were all obtained from the same sample, sequenced in a study of CD8+ T cells in alopecia areata. Extraction of RNA preceded its reverse transcription into cDNA, which served as the sequencing template. Assay: immunoSEQ multiplex PCR; the TCRdb copy retains only in-frame clones and omits some. The table shows around 200,000 clones, with 63% occurring only once. Sequencing used CD4+ T cells sorted from blood, obtained at week 0. These receptors were collected from a human donor with alopecia areata.

This clone turned up a few times. The chain has TRBV11-2 and TRBJ1-4; 8 bases agree with TRBD1. The V gene end was trimmed by 3 bases and the J gene end by 8 bases; junction bases not matched to a gene: 2. Germline values: CDR1 SGHAT, CDR2 FQNNGV. This CDR3 has 13 amino acids. CDR3: CASSFRQGEKLFF. In nucleotides, the CDR3 is TGTGCCAGCAGCTTTCGACAGGGGGAAAAACTGTTTTTT.

The chain carries TRBV2 and TRBJ1-1, with D hard to call. V was trimmed by 7 bases and J by 0 bases, leaving 9 bases between them. CDR3 length equals 13 residues. Germline lookup yields CDR1 SNHLY and CDR2 FYNNEI. This chain's CDR3 is CASTEDLNTEAFF. The CDR3 DNA reads as TGTGCCAGCACGGAGGACTTGAACACTGAAGCTTTCTTT.

The chain combines TRBV6-1 with TRBJ1-2; TRBD1 aligns across 8 bases. Germline V lookup: CDR1 MNHNS, CDR2 SASEGT. V gave up 6 bases and J gave up 4 bases; unmatched junction bases: 7. The CDR3 has 14 amino acids. In DNA form, the CDR3 reads TGTGCCAGCAGATCCGGAACAGGGGGCTATGGCTACACCTTC. Translating gives CASRSGTGGYGYTF.

V usage is TRBV2 and J usage is TRBJ2-6; maybe TRBD2 (5 bases). The germline V gene has CDR1 SNHLY and CDR2 FYNNEI. V lost 5 bases and J lost 0, with 11 bases in between. This CDR3 contains 16 residues. CDR3 sequence (DNA): TGTGCCAGCAGTCAGGACGGAGGCTCTGGGGCCAACGTCCTGACTTTC. Protein: CASSQDGGSGANVLTF.

This sequence joins TRBV30 and TRBJ2-7, with D maybe TRBD1 (5 bases). V was clipped by 2 bases and J by 6 bases, with 8 bases between them. Germline assignment: CDR1 GTSNPN and CDR2 SVGIG (reference sequence). The CDR3 runs to 11 residues. CDR3 DNA sequence: TGTGCCTGGAGTCAGGGCACCGAGCAGTACTTC. Encoded protein: CAWSQGTEQYF.

This rearrangement joins TRBV9 to TRBJ1-1, with D perhaps matching TRBD1 (6 bases). Germline V lookup: CDR1 SGDLS, CDR2 YYNGEE. CDR3 length: 14 residues. Between the trimmed V and J ends, which lost 0 bases and 5 bases, there was a span of 11 bases. Written as DNA, the CDR3 is TGTGCCAGCAGCGTAGTACTGGGGGCGACTGAAGCTTTCTTT. This encodes CASSVVLGATEAFF.

The gene calls are TRBV4-3 and TRBJ2-1; D call uncertain. The V end lost 0 bases, the J end lost 2 bases, and 5 bases lay between the germline ends. From germline, CDR1 is LGHNA and CDR2 YSLEER. The CDR3 is made up of 14 amino acids. The CDR3 region has the DNA TGCGCCAGCAGCCAAGAAGGGACCTACAATGAGCAGTTCTTC. It encodes CASSQEGTYNEQFF.

The gene calls are TRBV11-2 and TRBJ2-3; either TRBD1 or TRBD2 may supply D (6 bases each). The V and J ends lost 2 bases and 6 bases respectively, with 24 bases between them. Germline V gene sequence: CDR1 SGHAT, CDR2 FQNNGV. The CDR3 has 18 residues. The CDR3 DNA reads as TGTGCCAGCAGCTTATTTTGGTCTGCGGGGCTGAGGGGGGATACGCAGTATTTT. This codes for CASSLFWSAGLRGDTQYF.

The chain uses TRBV29-1 and TRBJ2-7, with no clear D. The CDR3 is made up of 13 amino acids. Trimming left V 7 bases short and J 0 bases short, with 13 bases between. In germline, CDR1 is SQVTM, CDR2 ANQGSEA. The DNA for the CDR3 is TGCAGCGCCCTCTCCCACAGCTCCTACGAGCAGTACTTC. It specifies CSALSHSSYEQYF.

This chain connects TRBV2 to TRBJ2-3; TRBD2 agrees at 9 bases. The J segment lost 5 bases and the V segment lost 11 bases, leaving 14 bases of the junction unmatched. The CDR3 consists of 15 residues. Per the germline V gene, CDR1 is SNHLY and CDR2 is FYNNEI. The CDR3 is CAVGASGDRKDTQYF. The CDR3 DNA is TGTGCCGTCGGAGCTAGCGGGGACCGGAAAGATACGCAGTATTTT. Supplemented by reference TRBV2 and TRBJ2-3, the full variable domain reads EPEVTQTPSHQVTQMGQEVILRCVPISNHLYFYWYRQILGQKVEFLVSFYNNEISEKSEIFDDQFSVERPDGSNFTLKIRSTKLEDSAMYFCAVGASGDRKDTQYFGPGTRLTVL.

This clone is a singleton in its sample. The chain links TRBV28 to TRBJ2-7, with D maybe TRBD1 (6 bases). The CDR3 covers 12 residues. CDR1 and CDR2 from the germline V gene are MDHEN and SYDVKM. The ends were cut back, 2 bases at V and 6 bases at J, with 8 bases in the middle. CDR3 sequence: CASSLQGLEQYF. Here the CDR3 DNA reads TGTGCCAGCAGTTTACAGGGGCTCGAGCAGTACTTC.

This rearrangement joins TRBV30 to TRBJ2-4, with D perhaps given as TRBD1 or TRBD2 (5 bases each). CDR3 length: 12 residues. V was shortened by 3 bases and J by 6 bases, with 9 bases between the two germline ends. Germline-derived CDR1 and CDR2 are GTSNPN and SVGIG (reference sequence). The CDR3 DNA reads TGTGCCTGGAGCATGAGGGGAAACATTCAGTACTTC. Its translation: CAWSMRGNIQYF. The full variable domain, its missing parts supplied by reference TRBV30 and TRBJ2-4, is SQTIHQWPATLVQPVGSPLSLECTVEGTSNPNLYWYRQAAGRGLQLLFYSVGIGQISSEVPQNLSASRPQDRQFILSSKKLLLSDSGFYLCAWSMRGNIQYFGAGTRLSVL.

The chain carries TRBV4-3 and TRBJ1-4; D gene uncertain. Germline CDR1 reads LGHNA; CDR2 reads YSLEER. V was shortened by 0 bases and J by 10 bases, with 18 bases between the two germline ends. The CDR3 contains 16 residues. CDR3 in amino acids: CASSQDLSLAFGKLFF. CDR3 nucleotide sequence: TGCGCCAGCAGCCAAGATCTTAGTTTGGCTTTCGGAAAACTGTTTTTT.

V gene TRBV30 combines with J gene TRBJ2-7; D tentatively fits TRBD1 or TRBD2 (6 bases each). Trimming pared 3 bases from V and 3 bases from J, leaving 12 bases between. CDR1 and CDR2 (germline): GTSNPN, SVGIG (reference sequence). The CDR3 runs to 13 residues. The CDR3 sequence: CAWRTGGDYEQYF. The CDR3 nucleotides are TGTGCCTGGAGGACAGGAGGGGACTACGAGCAGTACTTC.

V gene TRBV29-1 combines with J gene TRBJ1-1, with 10 bases that match TRBD1. This CDR3 is 12 amino acids long. V lost 4 bases and J lost 6; bases outside the gene matches: 2. Per the germline V gene, CDR1 is SQVTM and CDR2 is ANQGSEA. The CDR3 region has the DNA TGCAGCGTTGGGGACAGGGGCTCTGAAGCTTTCTTT. Translating gives CSVGDRGSEAFF.

In this sample, this clone turned up a few times. This chain joins TRBV29-1 and TRBJ2-7, with D tentatively TRBD1 or TRBD2 (5 bases each). The CDR3 covers 12 residues. Germline CDR1 reads SQVTM; CDR2 reads ANQGSEA. The germline V and J ends were trimmed by 1 base and 6 bases, with 10 bases remaining between them. The CDR3 region is CSVEGGTAEQYF. The CDR3, as DNA: TGCAGCGTTGAAGGAGGGACGGCCGAGCAGTACTTC.

The chain joins TRBV19 to TRBJ1-5, with D perhaps TRBD1 (6 bases). Trimming took off 8 bases at V and 4 bases at J, with 15 bases between the two ends. The germline V gene encodes CDR1 LNHDA and CDR2 SQIVND (reference sequence). The CDR3 length is 14 residues. The CDR3 sequence is CASSEGTSNQPQHF. The CDR3 coding sequence is TGTGCCAGTTCGGAGGGGACAAGTAATCAGCCCCAGCATTTT.

The chain has TRBV4-3 and TRBJ2-5; D is perhaps TRBD1 (5 bases). In germline, CDR1 is LGHNA, CDR2 YSLEER. V dropped 4 bases and J dropped 0 bases, with 6 bases sitting between them. This CDR3 has 13 amino acids. The CDR3 loop is CASSPTDQETQYF. The DNA of the CDR3 is TGCGCCAGCAGCCCGACAGACCAAGAGACCCAGTACTTC.

In this sample, this clone turned up a few times. V is TRBV30 and J is TRBJ1-1, with TRBD1 identical over 7 bases. V lost 5 bases and J lost 1; bases outside the gene matches: 4. Germline V lookup: CDR1 GTSNPN, CDR2 SVGIG (reference sequence). This CDR3 comprises 13 residues. CDR3 coding DNA: TGTGCCTGGGCGGGACAGCAGAACACTGAAGCTTTCTTT. This sequence encodes CAWAGQQNTEAFF.

This chain connects TRBV29-1 to TRBJ2-7; perhaps D is TRBD1 or TRBD2 (6 bases each). Germline assignment: CDR1 SQVTM and CDR2 ANQGSEA. The CDR3 sequence is 15 residues long. Trimming removed 4 bases at V and 3 bases at J, with 19 bases between. The CDR3 sequence is CSVGGVTGSYYEQYF. CDR3 DNA: TGCAGCGTTGGCGGGGTGACAGGATCCTACTACGAGCAGTACTTC.

This rearrangement joins TRBV5-1 to TRBJ1-2, with no clear D. The germline V gene has CDR1 SGHRS and CDR2 YFSETQ. The CDR3 is 16 residues long. V was pared by 0 bases and J by 0 bases, with 12 bases between. The CDR3 DNA sequence: TGCGCCAGCAGCTTGGTACGGTCTGGAGCTAACTATGGCTACACCTTC. This translates into CASSLVRSGANYGYTF.